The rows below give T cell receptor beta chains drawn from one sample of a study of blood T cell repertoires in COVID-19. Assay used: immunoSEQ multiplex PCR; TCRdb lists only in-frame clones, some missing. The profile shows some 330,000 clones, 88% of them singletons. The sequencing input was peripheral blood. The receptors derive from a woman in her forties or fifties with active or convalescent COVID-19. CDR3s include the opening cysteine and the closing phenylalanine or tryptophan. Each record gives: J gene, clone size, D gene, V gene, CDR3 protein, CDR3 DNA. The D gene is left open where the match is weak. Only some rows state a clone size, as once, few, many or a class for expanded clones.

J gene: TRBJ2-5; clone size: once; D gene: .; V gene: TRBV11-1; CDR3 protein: CASSAGIHQETQYF; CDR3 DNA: TGTGCCAGCAGCGCCGGTATACACCAAGAGACCCAGTACTTC
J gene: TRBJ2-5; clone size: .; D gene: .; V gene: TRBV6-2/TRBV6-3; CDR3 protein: CASSPSNSQETQYF; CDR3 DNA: TGTGCCAGCAGTCCCTCGAACTCGCAAGAGACCCAGTACTTC
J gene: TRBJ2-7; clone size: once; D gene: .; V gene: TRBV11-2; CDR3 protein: CASSSTFHEQYF; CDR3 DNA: TGTGCCAGCAGCTCTACTTTCCACGAGCAGTACTTC
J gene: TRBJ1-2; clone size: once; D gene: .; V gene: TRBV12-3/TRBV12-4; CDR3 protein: CASSLYSVGYTF; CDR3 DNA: TGTGCCAGCAGTTTATATAGCGTCGGCTACACCTTC
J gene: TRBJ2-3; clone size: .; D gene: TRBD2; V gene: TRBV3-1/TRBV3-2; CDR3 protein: CASSHYASGGRTDTQYF; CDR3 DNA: TGTGCCAGCAGCCACTACGCTAGCGGGGGTCGGACAGATACGCAGTATTTT
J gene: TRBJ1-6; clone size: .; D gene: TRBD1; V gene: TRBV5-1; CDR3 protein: CASSLGQLNNSPLHF; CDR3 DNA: TGCGCCAGCAGCCTGGGACAGCTAAATAATTCACCCCTCCACTTT
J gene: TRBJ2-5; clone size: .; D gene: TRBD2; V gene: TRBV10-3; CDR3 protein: CAIREGTSGETQYF; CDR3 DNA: TGTGCCATCAGGGAGGGGACTAGCGGGGAGACCCAGTACTTC
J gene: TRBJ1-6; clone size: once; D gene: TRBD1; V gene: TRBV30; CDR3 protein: CAWSRGRDRAYSPLHF; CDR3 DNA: TGTGCCTGGAGCCGAGGTAGGGACAGGGCCTATTCACCCCTCCACTTT
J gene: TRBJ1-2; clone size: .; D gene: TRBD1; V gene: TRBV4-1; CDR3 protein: CASSQGTGLYGYTF; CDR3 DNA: TGCGCCAGCAGCCAAGGGACAGGACTCTATGGCTACACCTTC
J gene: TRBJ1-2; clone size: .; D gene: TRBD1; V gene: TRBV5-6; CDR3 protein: CASSLRTGASSYGYTF; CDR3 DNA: TGTGCCAGCAGCTTGCGGACAGGGGCCTCGAGCTATGGCTACACCTTC
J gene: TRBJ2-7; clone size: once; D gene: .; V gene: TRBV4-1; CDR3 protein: CASSQQVADPVEQYF; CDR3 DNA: TGCGCCAGCAGCCAACAAGTAGCGGACCCGGTCGAGCAGTACTTC
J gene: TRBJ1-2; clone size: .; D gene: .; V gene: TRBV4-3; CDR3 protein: CASSQDSGGYGYTF; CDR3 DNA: TGCGCCAGCAGCCAAGACAGCGGGGGCTATGGCTACACCTTC
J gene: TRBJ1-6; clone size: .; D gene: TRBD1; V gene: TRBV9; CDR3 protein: CASSSTGTAINSPLHF; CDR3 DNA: TGTGCCAGCAGCTCCACCGGGACAGCGATTAATTCACCCCTCCACTTT
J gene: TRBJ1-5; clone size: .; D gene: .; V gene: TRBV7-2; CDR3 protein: CASSLARSNQPQHF; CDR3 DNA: TGTGCCAGCAGCTTAGCGAGGAGCAATCAGCCCCAGCATTTT
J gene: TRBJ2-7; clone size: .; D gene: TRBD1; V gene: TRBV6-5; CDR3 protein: CASDRDRVFYEQYF; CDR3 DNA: TGTGCCAGCGACCGGGACAGGGTTTTCTACGAGCAGTACTTC
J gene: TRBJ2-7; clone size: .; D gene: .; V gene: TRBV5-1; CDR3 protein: CASSFQATSYEQYF; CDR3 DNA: TGCGCCAGCAGTTTTCAGGCCACTTCCTACGAGCAGTACTTC
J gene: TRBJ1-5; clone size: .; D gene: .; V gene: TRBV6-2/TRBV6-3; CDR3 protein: CASSYRPQNQPQHF; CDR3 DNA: TGTGCCAGCAGTTACCGGCCACAGAATCAGCCCCAGCATTTT
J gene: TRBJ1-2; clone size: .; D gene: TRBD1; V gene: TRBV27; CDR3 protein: CASSLSGTGGDYGYTF; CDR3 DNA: TGTGCCAGCAGTCTTTCCGGGACAGGGGGCGACTATGGCTACACCTTC
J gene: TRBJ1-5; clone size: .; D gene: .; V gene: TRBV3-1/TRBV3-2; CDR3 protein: CASSQDPNQPQHF; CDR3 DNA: TGTGCCAGCAGCCAAGACCCTAATCAGCCCCAGCATTTT
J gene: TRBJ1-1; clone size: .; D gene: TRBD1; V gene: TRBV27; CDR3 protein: CASSPLGQGRTEAFF; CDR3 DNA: TGTGCCAGCAGTCCCTTGGGACAGGGGAGAACTGAAGCTTTCTTT
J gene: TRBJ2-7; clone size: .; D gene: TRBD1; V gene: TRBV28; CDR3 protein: CASSTSGTGMREQYF; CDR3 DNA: TGTGCCAGCAGCACATCCGGGACAGGTATGCGGGAGCAGTACTTC
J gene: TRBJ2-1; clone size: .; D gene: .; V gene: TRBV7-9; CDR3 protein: CASSIDSIYYNEQFF; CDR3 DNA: TGTGCCAGCAGCATTGACAGTATTTACTACAATGAGCAGTTCTTC
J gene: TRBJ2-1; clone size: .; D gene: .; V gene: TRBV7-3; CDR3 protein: CASSPTGPRSYNEQFF; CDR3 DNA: TGTGCCAGCAGCCCCACAGGGCCGCGCTCCTACAATGAGCAGTTCTTC
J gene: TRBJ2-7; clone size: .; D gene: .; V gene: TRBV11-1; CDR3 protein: CASRDLDSLFYEQYF; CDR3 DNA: TGTGCCAGCAGAGACCTGGACAGCCTATTCTACGAGCAGTACTTC
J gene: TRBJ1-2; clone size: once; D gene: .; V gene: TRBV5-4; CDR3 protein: CASSTPTDLGYTF; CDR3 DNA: TGTGCCAGCAGCACCCCGACGGACTTAGGCTACACCTTC
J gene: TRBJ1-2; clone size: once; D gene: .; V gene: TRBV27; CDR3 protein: CASSSWAEGGYGYTF; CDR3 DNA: TGTGCCAGCAGTTCTTGGGCAGAAGGAGGGTATGGCTACACCTTC
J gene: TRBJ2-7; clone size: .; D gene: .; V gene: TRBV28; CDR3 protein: CASSFVRGVTYEQYF; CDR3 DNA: TGTGCCAGCAGTTTTGTCAGGGGTGTCACCTACGAGCAGTACTTC
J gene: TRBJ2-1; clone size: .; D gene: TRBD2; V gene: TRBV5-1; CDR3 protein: CASSLAAGDVNEQFF; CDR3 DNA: TGCGCCAGCAGCTTGGCGGCGGGAGATGTGAATGAGCAGTTCTTC
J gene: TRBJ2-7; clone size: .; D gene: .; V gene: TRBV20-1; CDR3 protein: CSASGPSYEQYF; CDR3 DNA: TGCAGTGCTAGTGGGCCTTCCTACGAGCAGTACTTC
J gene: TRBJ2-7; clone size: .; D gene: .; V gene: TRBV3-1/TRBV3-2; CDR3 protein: CASSPPRGRAYEQYF; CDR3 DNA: TGTGCCAGCAGCCCCCCCCGGGGGAGAGCTTACGAGCAGTACTTC
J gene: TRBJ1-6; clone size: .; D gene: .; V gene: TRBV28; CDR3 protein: CASNPASSYNSPLHF; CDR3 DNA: TGTGCCAGCAATCCCGCTAGTAGCTATAATTCACCCCTCCACTTT
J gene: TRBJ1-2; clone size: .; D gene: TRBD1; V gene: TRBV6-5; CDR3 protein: CASSPTGFAYGYTF; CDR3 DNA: TGTGCCAGCAGCCCGACAGGGTTTGCCTATGGCTACACCTTC
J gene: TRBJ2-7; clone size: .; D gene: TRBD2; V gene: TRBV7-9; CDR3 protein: CASSLAPTSGSAYEQYF; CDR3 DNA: TGTGCCAGCAGCTTAGCCCCCACAAGCGGGAGCGCCTACGAGCAGTACTTC
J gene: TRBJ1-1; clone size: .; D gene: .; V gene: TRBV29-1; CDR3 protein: CSVILGGGTEAFF; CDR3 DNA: TGCAGCGTCATCCTAGGGGGGGGGACTGAAGCTTTCTTT
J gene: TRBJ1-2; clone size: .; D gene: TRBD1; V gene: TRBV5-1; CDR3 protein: CASSQGQGTNYGYTF; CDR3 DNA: TGCGCCAGCAGCCAGGGACAGGGGACTAACTATGGCTACACCTTC
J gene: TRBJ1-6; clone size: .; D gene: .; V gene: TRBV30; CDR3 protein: CAWSVGGGPRGNSPLHF; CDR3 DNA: TGTGCCTGGAGTGTAGGGGGGGGACCCCGAGGCAATTCACCCCTCCACTTT
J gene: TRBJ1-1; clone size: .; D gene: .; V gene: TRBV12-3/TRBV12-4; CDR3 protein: CASSLNGVRAFF; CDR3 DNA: TGTGCCAGCAGTTTAAACGGGGTTCGAGCTTTCTTT
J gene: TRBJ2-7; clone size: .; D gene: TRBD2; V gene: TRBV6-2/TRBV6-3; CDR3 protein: CASSPESQAGVSHEQYF; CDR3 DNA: TGTGCCAGCAGCCCCGAATCCCAAGCGGGAGTATCCCACGAGCAGTACTTC
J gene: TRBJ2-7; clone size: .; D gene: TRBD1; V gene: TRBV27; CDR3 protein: CASSLSRGQSYEQYF; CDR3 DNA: TGTGCCAGCAGTTTAAGCAGGGGGCAATCCTACGAGCAGTACTTC
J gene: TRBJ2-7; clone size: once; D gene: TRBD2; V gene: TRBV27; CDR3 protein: CASSLSLVGGSYEQYF; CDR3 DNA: TGTGCCAGCAGTTTATCCCTGGTGGGGGGGTCCTACGAGCAGTACTTC
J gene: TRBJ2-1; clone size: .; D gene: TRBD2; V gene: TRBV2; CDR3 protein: CASRKTSGAMSSEQFF; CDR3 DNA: TGTGCCAGCAGGAAAACTAGCGGGGCTATGTCCAGTGAGCAGTTCTTC
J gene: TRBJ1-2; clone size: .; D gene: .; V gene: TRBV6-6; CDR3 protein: CASSYSGGSPAF; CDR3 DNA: TGTGCCAGCAGTTACTCGGGGGGGTCCCCCGCCTTC
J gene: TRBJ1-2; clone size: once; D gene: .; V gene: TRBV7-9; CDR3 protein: CASSFGTGSNYGYTF; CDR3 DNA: TGTGCCAGCAGCTTTGGTACAGGTTCTAACTATGGCTACACCTTC
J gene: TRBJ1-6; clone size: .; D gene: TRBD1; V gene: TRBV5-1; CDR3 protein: CASSLGTELRGGSPFHF; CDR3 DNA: TGCGCCAGCAGCTTAGGGACAGAACTTCGGGGTGGTTCACCCTTCCACTTT
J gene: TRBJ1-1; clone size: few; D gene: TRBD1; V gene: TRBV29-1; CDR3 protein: CSARGGLNTEAFF; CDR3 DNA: TGCAGCGCCCGAGGGGGCTTGAACACTGAAGCTTTCTTT
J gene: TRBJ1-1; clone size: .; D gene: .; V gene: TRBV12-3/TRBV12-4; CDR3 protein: CASSLGSREAFF; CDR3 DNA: TGTGCCAGCAGTTTAGGTAGCCGTGAAGCTTTCTTT
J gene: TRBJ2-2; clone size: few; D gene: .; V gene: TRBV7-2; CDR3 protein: CASSLTGNTGELFF; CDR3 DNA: TGTGCCAGCAGCTTAACAGGGAACACCGGGGAGCTGTTTTTT
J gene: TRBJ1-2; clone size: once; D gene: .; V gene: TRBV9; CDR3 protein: CASSGSGLTGYTF; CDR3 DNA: TGTGCCAGCAGCGGATCAGGGTTGACTGGCTACACCTTC
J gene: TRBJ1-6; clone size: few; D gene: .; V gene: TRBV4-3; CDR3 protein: CASSQGSGEKNSPLHF; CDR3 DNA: TGCGCCAGCAGCCAAGGATCAGGGGAAAAAAATTCACCCCTCCACTTT
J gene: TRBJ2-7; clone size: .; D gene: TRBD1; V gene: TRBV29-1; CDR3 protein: CSVERDRGYEQYF; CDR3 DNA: TGCAGCGTTGAGAGAGACAGGGGCTACGAGCAGTACTTC
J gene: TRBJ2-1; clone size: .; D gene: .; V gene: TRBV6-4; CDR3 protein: CASSEWGEEYNEQFF; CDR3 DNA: TGTGCCAGCAGTGAGTGGGGGGAGGAATACAATGAGCAGTTCTTC
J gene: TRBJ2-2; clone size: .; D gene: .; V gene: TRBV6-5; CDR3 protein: CASSYSGTSSTGELFF; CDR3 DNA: TGTGCCAGCAGTTACTCGGGTACTAGCAGTACCGGGGAGCTGTTTTTT
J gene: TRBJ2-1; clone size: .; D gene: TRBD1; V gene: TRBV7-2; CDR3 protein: CAQGAYNEQFF; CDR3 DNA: TGTGCCCAGGGGGCATACAATGAGCAGTTCTTC
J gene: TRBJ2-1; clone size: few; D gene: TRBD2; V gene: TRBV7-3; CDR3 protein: CASSSGTSVYNEQFF; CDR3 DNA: TGTGCCAGCAGCTCCGGGACTAGCGTCTACAATGAGCAGTTCTTC
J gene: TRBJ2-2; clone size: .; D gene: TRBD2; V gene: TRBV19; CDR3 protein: CASKVGTSGRGPRTGELFF; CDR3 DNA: TGTGCCAGTAAGGTCGGGACTAGCGGGAGGGGACCGAGAACCGGGGAGCTGTTTTTT